Each of the 27 T cell receptor beta chains below was sequenced from the same sample in a study of blood T cells in healthy people across ages. The second PCR ran about 6 to 11 cycles with a sample-barcoded 5' primer and J-beta primers. A single record per CDR3 protein comes from TCRdb applying MiXCR to the 5' RACE reads. The table has fewer than 900,000 distinct CDR3 sequences, approximately 43% seen once; the top ten hold roughly 20%. The sequencing input was blood. All receptors come from a woman aged 60-75 years in good health.

This clonotype was detected ten times or more. This chain links TRBV4-1 with TRBJ2-7; 7 bases are shared with TRBD1. The CDR3 runs 14 residues. Germline CDR1 reads MGHRA; CDR2 reads YSYEKL. With V trimmed by 1 base and J by 3 bases, 3 bases remained unmatched. The CDR3 loop is CASSQAAGGYEQYF. In nucleotides, the CDR3 is TGCGCCAGCAGCCAAGCGGCAGGGGGCTACGAGCAGTACTTC.

As concerns this clonotype: This may be a read error: a much more frequent sequence differs by one nucleotide. The rearrangement joins TRBV12-3 or TRBV12-4 to TRBJ2-4; D is unclear. Trimming left V 4 bases short and J 9 bases short, with 10 bases between. CDR3 length equals 12 residues. CDR3: CASSSNSGIQYF. For the CDR3, the DNA is TGTGCCAGCAGTTCAAACTCTGGCATTCAGTACTTC.

CDR3 region: CASSGGTNYGYTF. The CDR3 nucleotides are TGTGCCAGCAGTGGGGGAACTAACTATGGCTACACCTTC. This chain uses TRBV12-3 or TRBV12-4 with TRBJ1-2; TRBD1 might be the D (5 bases). The CDR3 is 13 amino acids. V gave up 5 bases and J gave up 0 bases, with 7 bases separating them.

This clonotype was counted a few times. V is TRBV2 and J is TRBJ2-3; TRBD1 matches at 8 bases. J lost 1 base, V lost 8 bases, and 5 bases had no gene match. The CDR3 runs to 14 residues. Germline CDR1 SNHLY, CDR2 FYNNEI. The CDR3 DNA is TGTGCCAGCGGGCTGGGACAGGGCACAGATACGCAGTATTTT. Amino acids: CASGLGQGTDTQYF.

V gene TRBV5-1 combines with J gene TRBJ1-1; 10 positions agree with TRBD1. The length of the CDR3 is 15 residues. The trim removed 3 bases at V and 2 bases at J, leaving 4 bases unmatched. Germline V gives CDR1 SGHRS, CDR2 YFSETQ. CDR3 region: CASSSRDRGNTEAFF. The CDR3 nucleotides read TGCGCCAGCAGCTCCCGGGACAGGGGAAACACTGAAGCTTTCTTT.

CDR3 bases: TGTGCCAGCAGCCTCAGGGAAGTGGATTCACCCCTCCACTTT. It codes for CASSLREVDSPLHF. The V call is TRBV7-9, the J call TRBJ1-6, with D possibly TRBD1 on 5 matching bases. Germline-derived CDR1 and CDR2 are SEHNR and FQNEAQ (reference sequence). V gave up 5 bases and J gave up 8 bases, with 13 bases separating them. CDR3 length: 14 amino acids.

This clonotype has a handful of counts. This chain links TRBV6-5 with TRBJ2-2; perhaps TRBD2 as D (6 bases). The CDR3 sequence is 14 residues long. Germline CDR1 and CDR2: MNHEY and SVGAGI. V was pared by 6 bases and J by 6 bases, with 14 bases between. The CDR3: CASREGAQSGELFF. The CDR3, as DNA: TGTGCCAGCAGGGAGGGAGCCCAATCCGGGGAGCTGTTTTTT.

This clonotype was found many times. The V call is TRBV10-3, the J call TRBJ2-7, with 9 positions matching TRBD1. CDR3 size: 15 residues. Trimming cost V 4 bases and J 4 bases; bases outside gene matches: 8. Germline loops: CDR1 ENHRY, CDR2 SYGVKD. CDR3 amino acids: CAISGTGTGFYEQYF. In nucleotides, the CDR3 is TGTGCCATCAGTGGGACCGGGACAGGGTTTTACGAGCAGTACTTC.

As concerns this clonotype: One junction end disagrees with the germline gene, perhaps due to a read error. V gene TRBV6-2 or TRBV6-3 combines with J gene TRBJ2-1, with TRBD2 as a possible D gene (5 bases). CDR3 size: 16 residues. The V gene's germline CDR1 is MNHEY and CDR2 SVGEGT. The DNA for the CDR3 is TGTGCCAGCAGGCATCGGAGTCTAGCACTAAACAATGAGCAGTTATTC. As protein: CASRHRSLALNNEQLF.

This clonotype has more than one count but fewer than ten. The V gene is TRBV7-3, the J gene TRBJ2-1; the match to TRBD2 covers 9 bases. The CDR3 runs 15 residues. From germline, CDR1 is SGHTA and CDR2 FQGTGA. The V gene end was trimmed by 4 bases and the J gene end by 4 bases; junction bases not matched to a gene: 5. CDR3 sequence: CASSWLAGNYNEQFF. DNA for the CDR3: TGTGCCAGCAGCTGGCTAGCGGGGAATTACAATGAGCAGTTCTTC. The variable domain in full, with the rest retrieved from reference TRBV7-3 and TRBJ2-1, is GAGVSQTPSNKVTEKGKYVELRCDPISGHTALYWYRQSLGQGPEFLIYFQGTGAADDSGLPNDRFFAVRPEGSVSTLKIQRTERGDSAVYLCASSWLAGNYNEQFFGPGTRLTVL.

This chain links TRBV20-1 with TRBJ2-1; 9 bases map to TRBD2. The CDR3 sequence is 15 residues long. V lost 1 base to trimming and J lost 12 bases; unmatched junction nucleotides: 13. In germline, CDR1 is DFQATT, CDR2 SNEGSKA (reference sequence). CDR3 sequence: CSARAPGTSGLRQFF. Written as DNA, the CDR3 is TGCAGTGCTAGAGCCCCCGGCACTAGCGGGCTGAGGCAGTTCTTC.

The chain joins TRBV4-1 to TRBJ2-7; D unclear. V was cut by 0 bases and J by 3 bases, with 9 bases left in between. Germline CDR1 and CDR2: MGHRA and YSYEKL. This CDR3 is built from 14 residues. CDR3 protein: CASSQDVGFYEQYF. CDR3 sequence (DNA): TGCGCCAGCAGCCAAGATGTCGGGTTCTACGAGCAGTACTTC.

This chain joins TRBV2 and TRBJ1-2; D unclear. Germline-derived CDR1 and CDR2 are SNHLY and FYNNEI. Trimming left V 1 base short and J 7 bases short, with 10 bases between. The CDR3 is made up of 13 amino acids. The DNA for the CDR3 is TGTGCCAGCAGTGAAGAGGGTTTTGTTGGCTACACCTTC. Translation: CASSEEGFVGYTF.

The V and J genes are TRBV27 and TRBJ1-1; D is ambiguous. CDR3 length: 15 amino acids. V lost 7 bases and J 1 base, leaving 16 bases between the germline ends. The germline CDR1 and CDR2 sequences are MNHEY and SMNVEV (reference sequence). CDR3 sequence (DNA): TGTGCCAGCAACACTCCCCGGGGAGGGAACACTGAAGCTTTCTTT. It specifies CASNTPRGGNTEAFF.

Only a few counts were recorded for this clonotype. The rearrangement joins TRBV6-2 or TRBV6-3 to TRBJ2-3; TRBD2 agrees at 13 bases. This CDR3 has 15 amino acids. Germline CDR1 is MNHEY and CDR2 is SVGEGT. Unmatched junction bases numbered 1, after V lost 5 bases and J lost 2 bases. This CDR3 reads CASSGTSGITDTQYF. The CDR3 nucleotides read TGTGCCAGCAGTGGGACTAGCGGGATCACAGATACGCAGTATTTT.

In this sample, this clonotype turned up a few times. The chain has TRBV11-2 and TRBJ2-7, with 7 bases lining up with TRBD2. The CDR3 has 16 residues. Trimming cost V 1 base and J 3 bases; bases outside gene matches: 9. Germline-derived CDR1 and CDR2 are SGHAT and FQNNGV. The DNA for the CDR3 is TGTGCCAGCAGCTTAGTCCCTGCAGCGGGGAACTACGAGCAGTACTTC. This sequence encodes CASSLVPAAGNYEQYF.

This clonotype has a handful of counts. The rearrangement uses TRBV5-8 and TRBJ2-1; TRBD1 agrees at 7 bases. Germline V gene sequence: CDR1 SGHTS, CDR2 YDEGEE. Trimming took 2 bases from V and 5 from J; bases not matched to a gene: 7. This CDR3 contains 15 residues. The CDR3 is CASSLTGTVHNEQFF. The CDR3 nucleotides read TGTGCCAGCAGCTTAACCGGGACAGTCCACAATGAGCAGTTCTTC.

This clonotype occurred once. This chain joins TRBV3-1 and TRBJ2-7; no firm D call. In germline, CDR1 is LGHDT, CDR2 YNNKEL (reference sequence). Trimming took 1 base from V and 5 from J, leaving 18 bases between them. There are 16 residues in the CDR3. CDR3 loop: CASSQVGYGPGDEQYF. The CDR3 DNA sequence: TGTGCCAGCAGCCAAGTTGGGTATGGGCCTGGGGACGAGCAGTACTTC.

This clonotype was found a few times. The genes are TRBV4-2 and TRBJ1-2; no definite D call. V lost 0 bases and J lost 6, with 11 bases in between. Germline CDR1 and CDR2: LGHNA and YNFKEQ. The CDR3 is made up of 14 amino acids. The CDR3 here is CASSQDRLPNGYTF. The CDR3 bases are TGTGCCAGCAGCCAAGACAGGCTACCGAATGGCTACACCTTC.

In this sample, this clonotype turned up a few times. The rearrangement links TRBV20-1 to TRBJ2-7, with no clear D. CDR3 length equals 12 residues. Deletions cut 3 bases from V and 1 base from J, with 7 bases between. Per germline, CDR1 DFQATT and CDR2 SNEGSKA (reference sequence). The CDR3 DNA reads as TGCAGTGCTAGCGAGCCTTCCTACGAGCAGTACTTC. Protein: CSASEPSYEQYF.

With regard to this clonotype: This may be a read error, as it is one base from a much larger clone. The V and J genes are TRBV18 and TRBJ2-1; TRBD1 or TRBD2 may be the D gene (5 bases each). Per the germline V gene, CDR1 is KGHSH and CDR2 is LQKENI. V shed 2 bases and J shed 9 bases, with 11 bases lying between them. The CDR3 is 13 amino acids. The CDR3 nucleotides are TGTGCCAGCTCACCATCGGGTGGGACTGAGCAGTTCTTC. Translated, it gives CASSPSGGTEQFF.

This chain connects TRBV2 to TRBJ2-1; the D call may be TRBD1 or TRBD2 (5 bases each). Between the trimmed V and J ends, which lost 8 bases and 1 base, there was a span of 12 bases. Germline values: CDR1 SNHLY, CDR2 FYNNEI. This CDR3 has 14 residues. The CDR3 DNA sequence: TGTGCCAGCGTGGCTGGGGGTTCCTACAATGAGCAGTTCTTC. Residues: CASVAGGSYNEQFF.

The rearrangement uses TRBV28 and TRBJ1-1; a possible D gene is TRBD1 (6 bases). The CDR3 runs 14 residues. V gave up 5 bases and J gave up 3 bases, with 13 bases separating them. CDR1 MDHEN and CDR2 SYDVKM come from the germline V gene. The DNA of the CDR3 is TGTGCCAGCAGTGGGTCAGGGGCAGACACTGAAGCTTTCTTT. Protein sequence: CASSGSGADTEAFF.

This chain uses TRBV27 with TRBJ2-7; 9 bases match TRBD2. Germline values: CDR1 MNHEY, CDR2 SMNVEV (reference sequence). The CDR3 totals 18 residues. The J segment lost 2 bases and the V segment lost 0 bases, leaving 11 bases of the junction unmatched. The CDR3: CASSLSMRLAGSPYEQYF. CDR3 bases: TGTGCCAGCAGTTTATCGATGCGGCTAGCGGGGAGCCCCTACGAGCAGTACTTC.

The chain has TRBV6-1 and TRBJ1-4; D is ambiguous. Germline-derived CDR1 and CDR2 are MNHNS and SASEGT. Trimming took off 7 bases at V and 6 bases at J, with 12 bases between the two ends. This CDR3 is built from 13 residues. The CDR3 DNA follows: TGTGCCAGCACTACCGGGTTAGATGAAAAACTGTTTTTT. The encoded protein is CASTTGLDEKLFF.

This clonotype showed up just a few times. The J gene is TRBJ2-7, the V gene TRBV4-1; no firm D call. The germline CDR1 and CDR2 sequences are MGHRA and YSYEKL. The CDR3 sequence is 14 residues long. Between the trimmed V and J ends, which lost 0 bases and 0 bases, there was a span of 6 bases. CDR3 coding DNA: TGCGCCAGCAGCCAAGATGGCAGCTCCTACGAGCAGTACTTC. Translation gives CASSQDGSSYEQYF.

This chain links TRBV12-3 or TRBV12-4 with TRBJ2-1; D perhaps matches TRBD1 (6 bases). This CDR3 contains 14 residues. V was pared by 5 bases and J by 5 bases, with 13 bases between. CDR3 sequence reads: CASSPQGHNNEQFF. The CDR3 DNA follows: TGTGCCAGCAGTCCCCAGGGACATAACAATGAGCAGTTCTTC.